Each of the 10 T cell receptor beta chains below was sequenced from the same sample in a study of technical replicates of blood from four donors. Clones were read by immunoSEQ multiplex PCR, and TCRdb kept only the in-frame ones, dropping some. The sample holds tens of thousands of clones, 90% to 95% seen once. The sample taken for sequencing was T cells isolated from PBMCs. The receptors were gathered from a human donor in good health.

The V gene is TRBV11-2, the J gene TRBJ2-2; TRBD2 matches at 11 bases. This CDR3 contains 16 residues. With V trimmed by 1 base and J by 4 bases, 2 bases remained unmatched. Germline V lookup: CDR1 SGHAT, CDR2 FQNNGV. The CDR3 region is CASSLVSGGVTGELFF. The CDR3, as DNA: TGTGCCAGCAGCTTAGTTAGCGGGGGGGTCACCGGGGAGCTGTTTTTT.

CDR3 sequence: CASSLLGGPINQPQHF. CDR3 sequence (DNA): TGTGCCAGCAGCTTGTTGGGGGGGCCCATCAATCAGCCCCAGCATTTT. J is TRBJ1-5 and V is TRBV5-6, with D maybe TRBD1 (6 bases). In germline, CDR1 is SGHDT, CDR2 YYEEEE. This CDR3 has 16 amino acids. V lost 1 base and J lost 3, with 14 bases in between. The complete variable domain, with remaining parts taken from reference TRBV5-6 and TRBJ1-5, reads DAGVTQSPTHLIKTRGQQVTLRCSPKSGHDTVSWYQQALGQGPQFIFQYYEEEERQRGNFPDRFSGHQFPNYSSELNVNALLLGDSALYLCASSLLGGPINQPQHFGDGTRLSIL.

The chain employs TRBV18 and TRBJ1-4; 8 bases line up with TRBD1. The V gene's germline CDR1 is KGHSH and CDR2 LQKENI. J lost 0 bases, V lost 3 bases, and 3 bases had no gene match. There are 16 residues in the CDR3. CDR3 bases: TGTGCCAGCTCACCCGGACAGGGAACAACTAATGAAAAACTGTTTTTT. Amino acid sequence: CASSPGQGTTNEKLFF.

The genes are TRBV2 and TRBJ2-2; no clear D. Trimming left V 4 bases short and J 2 bases short, with 14 bases between. CDR3 length: 16 residues. The V gene's germline CDR1 is SNHLY and CDR2 FYNNEI. Written as DNA, the CDR3 is TGTGCCAGCAGTGTTTTGAGGTCCAGCAACACCGGGGAGCTGTTTTTT. This translates into CASSVLRSSNTGELFF.

CDR3 sequence (DNA): TGTGCCAGCAGCTTGGGACAGGGATCATATGGCTACACCTTC. As protein: CASSLGQGSYGYTF. The chain links TRBV5-6 to TRBJ1-2; TRBD1 agrees at 7 bases. Germline V lookup: CDR1 SGHDT, CDR2 YYEEEE. The CDR3 runs to 14 residues. V dropped 0 bases and J dropped 5; count of bases not matched to a gene: 4. The variable domain in full, completed from reference TRBV5-6 and TRBJ1-2, reads DAGVTQSPTHLIKTRGQQVTLRCSPKSGHDTVSWYQQALGQGPQFIFQYYEEEERQRGNFPDRFSGHQFPNYSSELNVNALLLGDSALYLCASSLGQGSYGYTFGSGTRLTVV.

The rearrangement links TRBV7-9 to TRBJ1-1; the D gene is possibly TRBD1 (6 bases). V lost 5 bases and J lost 3, with 13 bases in between. The germline gives CDR1 SEHNR, CDR2 FQNEAQ (reference sequence). The CDR3 runs to 14 residues. CDR3 nucleotide sequence: TGTGCCAGCAGCGCTGACAGGCCCCACACTGAAGCTTTCTTT. Translation: CASSADRPHTEAFF. Full variable domain (outside the CDR3, taken from reference TRBV7-9 and TRBJ1-1): DTGVSQNPRHKITKRGQNVTFRCDPISEHNRLYWYRQTLGQGPEFLTYFQNEAQLEKSRLLSDRFSAERPKGSFSTLEIQRTEQGDSAMYLCASSADRPHTEAFFGQGTRLTVV.

This clone was seen once. The gene calls are TRBV7-9 and TRBJ2-1; no reliable D call. Trimming removed 5 bases at V and 9 bases at J, with 8 bases between. CDR3 length: 11 residues. Germline lookup yields CDR1 SEHNR and CDR2 FQNEAQ (reference sequence). The chain's CDR3 is CASSLTGEQFF. In nucleotides, the CDR3 is TGTGCCAGCAGCCTGACTGGTGAGCAGTTCTTC.

DNA for the CDR3: TGTGCCAGCAGTGAACGGCCAGGCGCAGATACGCAGTATTTT. It encodes CASSERPGADTQYF. This sequence joins TRBV25-1 and TRBJ2-3; D gene unclear. Deletions cut 2 bases from V and 4 bases from J, with 10 bases between. This CDR3 has 14 amino acids. Germline V gene lookup returns CDR1 MGHDK and CDR2 SYGVNS.

The chain uses TRBV5-1 and TRBJ2-7; 8 bases agree with TRBD1. Germline lookup yields CDR1 SGHRS and CDR2 YFSETQ. V was pared by 4 bases and J by 4 bases, with 16 bases of the junction left unmatched. This CDR3 has 17 residues. The CDR3 nucleotides read TGCGCCAGCAGCCTTTCGTCAGACAGGGGTCACCCTTACGAGCAGTACTTC. Its protein is CASSLSSDRGHPYEQYF.

This sequence joins TRBV1 and TRBJ2-7; TRBD2, the D gene given by the table, was not confirmed from the DNA. TRBV1 is recorded as a pseudogene. This CDR3 comprises 15 residues. This CDR3 reads CTSSRGLAGDYEQYF. CDR3 DNA: TGCACCAGCAGCCGGGGACTAGCGGGCGACTACGAGCAGTACTTC.